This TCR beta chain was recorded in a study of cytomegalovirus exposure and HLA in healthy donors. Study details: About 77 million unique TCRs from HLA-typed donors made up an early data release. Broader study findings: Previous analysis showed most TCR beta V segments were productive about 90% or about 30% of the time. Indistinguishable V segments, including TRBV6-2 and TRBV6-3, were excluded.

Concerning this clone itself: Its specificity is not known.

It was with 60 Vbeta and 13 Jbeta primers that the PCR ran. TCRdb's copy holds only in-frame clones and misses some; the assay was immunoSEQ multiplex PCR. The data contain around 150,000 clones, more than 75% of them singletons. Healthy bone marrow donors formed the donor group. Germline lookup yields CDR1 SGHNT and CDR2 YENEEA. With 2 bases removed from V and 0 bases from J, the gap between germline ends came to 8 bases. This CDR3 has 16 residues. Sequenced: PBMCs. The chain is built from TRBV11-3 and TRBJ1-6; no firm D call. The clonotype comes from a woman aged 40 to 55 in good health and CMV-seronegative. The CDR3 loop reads CASSLTLSSYNSPLHF. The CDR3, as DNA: TGTGCCAGCAGCTTAACCCTGAGCTCCTATAATTCACCCCTCCACTTT.